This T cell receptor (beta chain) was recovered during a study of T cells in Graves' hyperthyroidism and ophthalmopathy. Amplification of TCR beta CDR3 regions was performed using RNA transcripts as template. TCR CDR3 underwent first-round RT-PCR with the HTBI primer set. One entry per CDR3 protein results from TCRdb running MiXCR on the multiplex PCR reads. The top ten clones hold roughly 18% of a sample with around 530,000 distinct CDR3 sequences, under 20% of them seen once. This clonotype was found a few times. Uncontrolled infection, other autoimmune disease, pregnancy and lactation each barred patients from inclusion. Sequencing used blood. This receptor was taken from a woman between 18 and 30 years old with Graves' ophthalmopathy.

Here the CDR3 reads CASSILAGIYNEQFF. The CDR3, as DNA: TGTGCCAGCAGTATACTAGCGGGGATATACAATGAGCAGTTCTTC. The rearrangement joins TRBV6-5 to TRBJ2-1; 10 positions agree with TRBD2. In germline, CDR1 is MNHEY, CDR2 SVGAGI. The CDR3 length is 15 residues. V shed 5 bases and J 4 bases; nucleotides not matched to a gene: 5.